This T cell receptor (beta chain) was identified during a study of shared clonotypes between healthy human individuals. CD45RO negativity and positive selection for CCR7 defined naive CD8 cells, a population that excluded terminally differentiated effector memory CD45RA+ cells. Assay used: immunoSEQ multiplex PCR; TCRdb lists only in-frame clones, some missing. The sample has around 1,900,000 clones, about 93% seen once. The CDR3 contains 15 residues. Trimming removed 3 bases from V and 4 bases from J, with 13 bases in between. Germline V gene sequence: CDR1 MDHEN, CDR2 SYDVKM. The chain carries TRBV28 and TRBJ1-5, with D uncertain. The sequenced sample consisted of naive CD8+ T cells from PBMCs. The receptor's source is a man between 18 and 29 years old in good health. Some clones in this sample may be carry-over from other donors' samples. The CDR3, as DNA: TGTGCCAGCAGTTTTCCCCCACGATTAAATCAGCCCCAGCATTTT. Translation: CASSFPPRLNQPQHF.